One T cell receptor (beta chain) is described in this entry. Its specificity is not known. The data were taken from a study of cytomegalovirus exposure and HLA in healthy donors. Study details: Within an early data release were 80 million to 90 million unique TCRs drawn from HLA-typed donors. Out of approximately 400 genotyped donors, approximately 84% belonged to the Caucasian-associated ancestry cluster.

Amplification used 60 Vbeta primers and 13 Jbeta primers. Some clones are missing from TCRdb's copy, which holds only in-frame ones; the method was immunoSEQ multiplex PCR. The data contain about 160,000 clones, around four fifths of them singletons. Study-wide results and limits: In a later analysis, HLA-C alleles had the fewest associated TCRs, DRB1 alleles the most.

Per the germline V gene, CDR1 is LNHDA and CDR2 is SQIVND (reference sequence). There are 13 residues in the CDR3. Unmatched junction bases numbered 6, after V lost 7 bases and J lost 8 bases. Sequences were obtained from PBMCs. The chain links TRBV19 to TRBJ2-1; TRBD2 matches 9 bases. The receptor was derived from a man aged 30 to 39 in good health and CMV-seronegative. CDR3 region: CASNQREVDEQFF. The CDR3 DNA reads TGTGCCAGTAATCAGCGGGAGGTAGATGAGCAGTTCTTC.